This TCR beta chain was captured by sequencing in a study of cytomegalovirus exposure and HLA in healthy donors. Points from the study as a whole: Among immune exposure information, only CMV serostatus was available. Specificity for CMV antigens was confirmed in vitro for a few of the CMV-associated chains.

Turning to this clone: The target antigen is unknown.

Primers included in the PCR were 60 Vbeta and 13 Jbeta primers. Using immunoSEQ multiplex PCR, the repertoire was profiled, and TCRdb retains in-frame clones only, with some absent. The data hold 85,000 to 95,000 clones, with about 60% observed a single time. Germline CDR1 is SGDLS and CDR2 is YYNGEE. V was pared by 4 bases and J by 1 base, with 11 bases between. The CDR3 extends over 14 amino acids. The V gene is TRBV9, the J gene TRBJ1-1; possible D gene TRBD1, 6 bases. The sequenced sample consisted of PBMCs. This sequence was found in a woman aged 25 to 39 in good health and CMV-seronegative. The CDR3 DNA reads TGTGCCAGCAGCTTAGGGGGGCGGAACACTGAAGCTTTCTTT. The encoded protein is CASSLGGRNTEAFF.